This TCR beta chain was profiled in a study of T cell repertoires in cytomegalovirus infection. Whole-study context: Recently identified HLA-C-restricted CMV epitopes were used, and well-studied HLA-B-restricted CMV epitopes were used as well. It was the public TCR beta signatures that indicated both CMV infection and matching HLA type.

Findings of the study overall: Ex vivo, HLA-C-restricted CMV-specific TCR beta clonotypes prevailed over the rest of the response.

The length of the CDR3 is 14 residues. V gave up 0 bases and J gave up 5 bases, with 10 bases separating them. Per the germline V gene, CDR1 is MNHEY and CDR2 is SVGEGT. This clonotype appeared many times. The antigen remains unidentified. TCRdb fed the reads into MiXCR, producing one record per CDR3 protein. Seen here are 80,000 or so distinct CDR3 sequences, roughly a quarter observed once, and the top ten hold roughly 50%. The specimen was CD8+ T cells from cultured PBMCs, collected from culture after CMV antigen stimulation. The TCR comes from a human donor in good health (CMV status not recorded). Some clones in this sample may be carry-over from other donors' samples. The chain is built from TRBV6-2 or TRBV6-3 and TRBJ1-1; D ambiguous. The DNA of the CDR3 is TGTGCCAGCAGTTACTCGACATTGGGGACTGAAGCTTTCTTT. Translating it yields CASSYSTLGTEAFF.